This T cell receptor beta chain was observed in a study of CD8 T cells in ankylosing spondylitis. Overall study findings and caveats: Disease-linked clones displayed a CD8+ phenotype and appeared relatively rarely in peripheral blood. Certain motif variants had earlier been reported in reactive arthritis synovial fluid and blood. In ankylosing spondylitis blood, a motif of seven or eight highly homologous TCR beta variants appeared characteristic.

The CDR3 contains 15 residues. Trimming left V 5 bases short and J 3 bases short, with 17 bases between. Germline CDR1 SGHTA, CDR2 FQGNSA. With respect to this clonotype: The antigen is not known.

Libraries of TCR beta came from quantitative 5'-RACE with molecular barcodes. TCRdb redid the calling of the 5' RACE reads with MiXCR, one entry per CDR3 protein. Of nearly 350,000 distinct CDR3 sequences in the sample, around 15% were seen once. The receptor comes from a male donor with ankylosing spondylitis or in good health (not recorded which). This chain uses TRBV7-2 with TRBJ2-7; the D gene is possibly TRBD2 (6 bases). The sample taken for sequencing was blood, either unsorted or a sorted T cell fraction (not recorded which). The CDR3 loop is CASSQNAGSLYEQYF. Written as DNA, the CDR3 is TGTGCCAGCAGCCAAAACGCGGGGAGCCTCTACGAGCAGTACTTC.